A selection of T cell receptor beta chains follows, all from one sample in a study of blood T cell repertoires in COVID-19. The protocol was immunoSEQ multiplex PCR, while the TCRdb copy is restricted to in-frame clones and leaves out a portion. The sample shows about 60,000 clones, around 73% of them seen only once. The sequenced material came from peripheral blood. Receptors were obtained from a man aged 80 or over with acute or convalescent COVID-19. Each CDR3 is given with its conserved first and last residue. The D gene is left open where the match is weak. The size field is filled for only some rows; it gives once, few, many or a size class.

J gene,V gene,D gene,clone size,CDR3 DNA,CDR3 protein
TRBJ1-1,TRBV6-4,TRBD1,-,TGTGCCAGCAGTGTTGATTACAGGGGGAACACTGAAGCTTTCTTT,CASSVDYRGNTEAFF
TRBJ2-5,TRBV3-1/TRBV3-2,TRBD2,-,TGTGCCAGCAGCCAAGATCCACCGGGACTAGCGACGAAGACCCAGTACTTC,CASSQDPPGLATKTQYF
TRBJ1-5,TRBV28,TRBD1,-,TGTGCCAGCAGTCCGGACAGGGGGAATAGGGGCCAGCCCCAGCATTTT,CASSPDRGNRGQPQHF
TRBJ2-2,TRBV11-2,-,-,TGTGCCAGCAGCTCCCGGAACACCGGGGAGCTGTTTTTT,CASSSRNTGELFF
TRBJ2-5,TRBV7-6,TRBD1,-,TGTGCCAGCAGCCCGCGGACAGGGACTCAAGAGACCCAGTACTTC,CASSPRTGTQETQYF
TRBJ2-7,TRBV11-2,-,-,TGTGCCAGCAGCTTAGGAGCGAGCGAAGAATCCTACGAGCAGTACTTC,CASSLGASEESYEQYF
TRBJ2-1,TRBV5-1,-,-,TGCGCCAGCAGCCTAGGATCAGACAGACTGAATGAGCAGTTCTTC,CASSLGSDRLNEQFF
TRBJ1-2,TRBV18,-,-,TGTGCCAGCTCACCGGATAGCCTCGGGGACTATGGCTACACCTTC,CASSPDSLGDYGYTF
TRBJ2-5,TRBV2,TRBD2,-,TGTGCCAGCCATCGACTAGCGGGAGTGGAGACCCAGTACTTC,CASHRLAGVETQYF
TRBJ2-7,TRBV6-5,-,-,TGTGCCAGCAGGGGTTGGGGGGACGAGCAGTACTTC,CASRGWGDEQYF
TRBJ2-7,TRBV6-5,-,-,TGTGCCAGCGGGCTCGTCTACGAGCAGTACTTC,CASGLVYEQYF
TRBJ1-6,TRBV14,TRBD1,-,TGTGCCAGCAGCCAAGGGGGGACAGTCATTTCACCCCTCCACTTT,CASSQGGTVISPLHF
TRBJ1-2,TRBV3-1/TRBV3-2,-,medium-sized,TGTGCCAGCAGCCGAGGAGCCCCCTATGGCTACACCTTC,CASSRGAPYGYTF
TRBJ2-5,TRBV11-2,TRBD2,-,TGTGCCAGCAGCTTAGCTAGACTAGCGGAGACCCAGTACTTC,CASSLARLAETQYF
TRBJ2-7,TRBV29-1,TRBD1,-,TGCAGCGTGATACAGGGGATCCACGAGCAGTACTTC,CSVIQGIHEQYF
TRBJ2-3,TRBV7-8,TRBD1,few,TGTGCCAGCAGCCTCCGGACAGGGGCCACAGATACGCAGTATTTT,CASSLRTGATDTQYF
TRBJ2-5,TRBV5-6,TRBD1,-,TGTGCCAGCAGCTTTCGACAGGGAGAAAAAAAGACCCAGTACTTC,CASSFRQGEKKTQYF
TRBJ2-3,TRBV30,TRBD2,-,TGTGCCTGGAGTATCGGAGCGGGGAGCACAGATACGCAGTATTTT,CAWSIGAGSTDTQYF
TRBJ2-7,TRBV6-5,TRBD1,-,TGTGCCAGCAGTCCCCGGGACAGGTCCCTCTACGAGCAGTACTTC,CASSPRDRSLYEQYF
TRBJ2-7,TRBV5-1,TRBD2,-,TGCGCCAGCAGCTTTGAGGGAGGGCGCTCCTACGAGCAGTACTTC,CASSFEGGRSYEQYF
TRBJ2-7,TRBV19,-,-,TGTGCCAGTAGAGGGACTGCTGCCTACGAGCAGTACTTC,CASRGTAAYEQYF
TRBJ2-2,TRBV27,-,-,TGTGCCAGCAGTTTACGGGGTCTGAACACCGGGGAGCTGTTTTTT,CASSLRGLNTGELFF
TRBJ1-6,TRBV30,TRBD1,few,TGTGCCTGGAGTCTTGGACAGGGCAATTCACCCCTCCACTTT,CAWSLGQGNSPLHF
TRBJ2-2,TRBV2,-,-,TGTGCCAGCAGTGTGTACGGGGGTGGGACCGGGGAGCTGTTTTTT,CASSVYGGGTGELFF
TRBJ2-5,TRBV3-1/TRBV3-2,TRBD2,-,TGTGCCAGCAGCCCTGGGAGGGTCAAGACCCAGTACTTC,CASSPGRVKTQYF